The T cell receptor (beta chain) under discussion was sequenced for a study of blood T cells in healthy people across ages. This clonotype came up many times. What it recognizes is unknown. Donors were healthy Caucasian individuals from Russia aged about 6 to 90. Study-level findings and limits: Versus aged donors, long-lived donors had higher diversity and more naive CD4+ cells. Older individuals had lower TCR beta diversity per million T cells (the decline was roughly linear).

Alongside a J-beta primer mix, a sample-barcoded 5' primer served in a second PCR lasting roughly 7 to 11 cycles. MiXCR, run by TCRdb on the 5' RACE reads, gives a single entry per CDR3 protein. The sample has 630,000 or so distinct CDR3 sequences, approximately 30% seen once. The sample comprised blood. The receptor's source is an elderly woman in good health.

The CDR3 protein is CASSAVLRGSTDTQYF. The CDR3 region has the DNA TGTGCCAGCAGCGCCGTTCTTAGGGGGTCCACAGATACGCAGTATTTT. This chain connects TRBV9 to TRBJ2-3, with D possibly matching TRBD1 (6 bases). The length of the CDR3 is 16 residues. V was pared by 3 bases and J by 2 bases, with 16 bases between. Germline-derived CDR1 and CDR2 are SGDLS and YYNGEE.